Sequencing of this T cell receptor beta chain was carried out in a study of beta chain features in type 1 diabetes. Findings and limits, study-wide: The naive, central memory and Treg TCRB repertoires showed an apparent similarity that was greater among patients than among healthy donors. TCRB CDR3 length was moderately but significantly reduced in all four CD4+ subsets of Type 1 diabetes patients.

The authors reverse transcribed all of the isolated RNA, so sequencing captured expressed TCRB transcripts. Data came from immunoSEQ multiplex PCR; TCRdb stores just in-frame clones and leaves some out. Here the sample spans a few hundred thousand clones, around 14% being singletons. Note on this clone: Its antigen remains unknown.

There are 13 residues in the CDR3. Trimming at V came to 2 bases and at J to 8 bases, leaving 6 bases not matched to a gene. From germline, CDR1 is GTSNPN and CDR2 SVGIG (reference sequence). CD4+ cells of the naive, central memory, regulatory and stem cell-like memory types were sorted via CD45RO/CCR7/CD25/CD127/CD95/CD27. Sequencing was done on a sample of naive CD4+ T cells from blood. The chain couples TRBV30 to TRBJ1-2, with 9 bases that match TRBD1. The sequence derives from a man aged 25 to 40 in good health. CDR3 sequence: CAWSQTDRGGYTF. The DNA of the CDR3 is TGTGCCTGGAGTCAGACCGACAGGGGGGGCTACACCTTC. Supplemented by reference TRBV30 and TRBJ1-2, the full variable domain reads SQTIHQWPATLVQPVGSPLSLECTVEGTSNPNLYWYRQAAGRGLQLLFYSVGIGQISSEVPQNLSASRPQDRQFILSSKKLLLSDSGFYLCAWSQTDRGGYTFGSGTRLTVV.